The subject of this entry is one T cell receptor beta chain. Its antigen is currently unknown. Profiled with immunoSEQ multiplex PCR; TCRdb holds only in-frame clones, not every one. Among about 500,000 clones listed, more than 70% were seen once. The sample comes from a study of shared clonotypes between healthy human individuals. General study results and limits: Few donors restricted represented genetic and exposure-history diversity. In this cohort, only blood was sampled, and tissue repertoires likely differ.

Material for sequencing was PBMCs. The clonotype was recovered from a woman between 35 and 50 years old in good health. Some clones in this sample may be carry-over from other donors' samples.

This CDR3 reads CASSLWSGNTYNEQFF. The CDR3 coding sequence is TGTGCCAGCAGTTTATGGTCAGGGAACACATACAATGAGCAGTTCTTC. This sequence joins TRBV27 and TRBJ2-1; possible D gene TRBD1, 5 bases. Germline V gives CDR1 MNHEY, CDR2 SMNVEV (reference sequence). CDR3 length: 16 residues. Trimming took off 1 base at V and 4 bases at J, with 14 bases between the two ends.